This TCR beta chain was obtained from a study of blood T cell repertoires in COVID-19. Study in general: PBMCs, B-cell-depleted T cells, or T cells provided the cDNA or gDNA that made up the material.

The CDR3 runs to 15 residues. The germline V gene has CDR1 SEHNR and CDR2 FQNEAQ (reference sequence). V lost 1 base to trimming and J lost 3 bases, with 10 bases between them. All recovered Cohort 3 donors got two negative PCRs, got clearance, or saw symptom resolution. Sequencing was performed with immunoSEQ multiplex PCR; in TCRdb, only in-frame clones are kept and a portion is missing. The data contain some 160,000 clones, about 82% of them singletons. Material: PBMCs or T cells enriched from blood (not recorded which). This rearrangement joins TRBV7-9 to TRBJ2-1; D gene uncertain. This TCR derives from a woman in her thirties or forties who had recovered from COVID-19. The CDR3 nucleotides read TGTGCCAGCAGCTTAGGGCAGGAAGACTACAATGAGCAGTTCTTC. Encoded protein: CASSLGQEDYNEQFF.